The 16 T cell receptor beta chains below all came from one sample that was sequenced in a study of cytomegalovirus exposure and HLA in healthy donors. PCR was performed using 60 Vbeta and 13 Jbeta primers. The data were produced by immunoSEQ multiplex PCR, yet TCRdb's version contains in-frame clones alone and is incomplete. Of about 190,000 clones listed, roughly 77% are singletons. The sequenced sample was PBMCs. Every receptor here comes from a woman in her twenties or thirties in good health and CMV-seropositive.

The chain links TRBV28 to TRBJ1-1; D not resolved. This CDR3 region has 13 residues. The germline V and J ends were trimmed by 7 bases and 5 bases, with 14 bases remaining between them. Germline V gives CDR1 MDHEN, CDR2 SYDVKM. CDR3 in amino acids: CASTGAELTEAFF. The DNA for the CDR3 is TGTGCCAGCACGGGAGCAGAACTAACTGAAGCTTTCTTT.

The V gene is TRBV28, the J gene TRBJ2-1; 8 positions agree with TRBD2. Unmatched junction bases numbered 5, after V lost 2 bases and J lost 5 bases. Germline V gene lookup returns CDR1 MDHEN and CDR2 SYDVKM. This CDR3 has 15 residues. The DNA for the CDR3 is TGTGCCAGCAGTTTAGGTGCGGGAGGACACAATGAGCAGTTCTTC. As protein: CASSLGAGGHNEQFF.

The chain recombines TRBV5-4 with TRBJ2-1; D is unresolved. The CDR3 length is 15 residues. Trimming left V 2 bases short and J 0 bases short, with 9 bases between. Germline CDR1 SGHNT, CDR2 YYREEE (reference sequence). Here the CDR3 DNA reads TGTGCCAGCAGCTTAGTCAGTTTCTCCTACAATGAGCAGTTCTTC. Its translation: CASSLVSFSYNEQFF.

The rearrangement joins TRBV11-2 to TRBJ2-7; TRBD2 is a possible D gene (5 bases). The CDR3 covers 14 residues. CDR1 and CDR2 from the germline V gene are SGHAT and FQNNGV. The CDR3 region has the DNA TGTGCTGGAGGAGGACCTTACCCCTCCTACGAGCAGTACTTC. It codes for CAGGGPYPSYEQYF. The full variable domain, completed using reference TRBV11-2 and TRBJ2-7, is EAGVAQSPRYKIIEKRQSVAFWCNPISGHATLYWYQQILGQGPKLLIQFQNNGVVDDSQLPKDRFSAERLKGVDSTLKIQPAKLEDSAVYLCAGGGPYPSYEQYFGPGTRLTVT.

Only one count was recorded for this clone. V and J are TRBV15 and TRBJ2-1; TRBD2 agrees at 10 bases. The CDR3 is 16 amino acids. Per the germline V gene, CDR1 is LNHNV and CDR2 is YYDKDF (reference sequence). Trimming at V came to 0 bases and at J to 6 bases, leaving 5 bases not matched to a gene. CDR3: CATSRDLAGAGNEQFF. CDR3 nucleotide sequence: TGTGCCACCAGCAGAGATCTAGCGGGAGCCGGCAATGAGCAGTTCTTC.

CDR3 residues: CASRDEGYRPNQPQHF. In DNA, the CDR3 is TGTGCCAGCAGGGACGAGGGTTACCGACCTAATCAGCCCCAGCATTTT. The J gene is TRBJ1-5, the V gene TRBV7-8, with D unclear. This CDR3 comprises 16 residues. CDR1 is SGHVS and CDR2 is FQNEAQ in the germline V gene. V dropped 6 bases and J dropped 4 bases, with 19 bases sitting between them.

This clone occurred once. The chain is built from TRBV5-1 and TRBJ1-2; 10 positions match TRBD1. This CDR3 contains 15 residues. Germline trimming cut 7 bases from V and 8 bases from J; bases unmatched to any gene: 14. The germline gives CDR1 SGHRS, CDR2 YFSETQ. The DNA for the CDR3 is TGCGCCAGCGATCCCTCCGGGACAGGGGCGGCCGGCTACACCTTC. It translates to CASDPSGTGAAGYTF.

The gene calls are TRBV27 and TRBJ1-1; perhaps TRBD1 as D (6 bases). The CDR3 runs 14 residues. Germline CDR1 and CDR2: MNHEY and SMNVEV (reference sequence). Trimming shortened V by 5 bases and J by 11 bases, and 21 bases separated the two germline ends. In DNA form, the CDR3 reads TGTGCCAGCAGTCCCGGAGACAGGCTATTGAACGCTTTCTTT. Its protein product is CASSPGDRLLNAFF.

CDR3 sequence reads: CASSASGSKSYEQYF. The DNA for the CDR3 is TGTGCCAGCAGTGCTAGCGGGAGTAAGAGCTACGAGCAGTACTTC. The chain uses TRBV6-5 and TRBJ2-7, with 10 bases aligning to TRBD2. Looked up from germline, CDR1 is MNHEY and CDR2 is SVGAGI. V was pared by 5 bases and J by 3 bases, with 7 bases of the junction left unmatched. The CDR3 spans 15 residues.

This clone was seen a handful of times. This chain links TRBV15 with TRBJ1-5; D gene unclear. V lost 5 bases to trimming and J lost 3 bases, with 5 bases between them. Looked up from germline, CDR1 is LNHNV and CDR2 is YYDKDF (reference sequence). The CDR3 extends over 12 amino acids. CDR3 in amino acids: CATSVNNQPQHF. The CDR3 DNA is TGTGCCACCAGCGTTAACAATCAGCCCCAGCATTTT.

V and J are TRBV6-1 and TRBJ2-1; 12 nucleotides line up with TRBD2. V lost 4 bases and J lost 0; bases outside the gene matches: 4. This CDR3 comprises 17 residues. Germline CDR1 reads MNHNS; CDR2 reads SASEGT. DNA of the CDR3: TGTGCCAGCAGTGGAGGACTAGCGGGGAGCTCCTACAATGAGCAGTTCTTC. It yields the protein CASSGGLAGSSYNEQFF.

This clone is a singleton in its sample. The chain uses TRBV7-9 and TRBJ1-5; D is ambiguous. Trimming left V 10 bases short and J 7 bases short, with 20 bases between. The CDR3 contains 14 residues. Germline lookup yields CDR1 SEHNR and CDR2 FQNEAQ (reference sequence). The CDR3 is CANLNRGVRQPQHF. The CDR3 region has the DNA TGTGCCAACCTTAATAGAGGAGTACGGCAGCCCCAGCATTTT.

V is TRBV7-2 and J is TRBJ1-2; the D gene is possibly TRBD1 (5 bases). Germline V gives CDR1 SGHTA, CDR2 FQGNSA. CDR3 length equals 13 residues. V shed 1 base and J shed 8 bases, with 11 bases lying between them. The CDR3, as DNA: TGTGCCAGCAGCTTAGGAGTGGGGGGGGGCTACACCTTC. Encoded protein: CASSLGVGGGYTF.

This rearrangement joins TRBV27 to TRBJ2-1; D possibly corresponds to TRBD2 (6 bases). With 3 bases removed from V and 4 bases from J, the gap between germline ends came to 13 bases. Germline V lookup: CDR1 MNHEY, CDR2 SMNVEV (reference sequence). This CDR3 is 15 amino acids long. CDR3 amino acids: CASSFRTGEYNEQFF. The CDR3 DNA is TGTGCCAGCAGTTTTCGGACGGGAGAGTACAATGAGCAGTTCTTC.

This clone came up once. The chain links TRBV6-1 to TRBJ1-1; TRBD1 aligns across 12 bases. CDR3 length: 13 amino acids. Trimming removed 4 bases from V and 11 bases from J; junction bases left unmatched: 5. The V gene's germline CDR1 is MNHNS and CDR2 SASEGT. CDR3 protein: CASSVGTGGMAFF. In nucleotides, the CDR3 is TGTGCCAGCAGTGTAGGGACAGGGGGCATGGCTTTCTTT.

CDR3 DNA: TGTGCCAGCAGAGACGGGAGGAAAAGCAATCAGCCCCAGCATTTT. Its protein product is CASRDGRKSNQPQHF. V is TRBV2 and J is TRBJ1-5; D call uncertain. With 6 bases removed from V and 1 base from J, the gap between germline ends came to 13 bases. Germline V lookup: CDR1 SNHLY, CDR2 FYNNEI. The CDR3 sequence is 15 residues long.